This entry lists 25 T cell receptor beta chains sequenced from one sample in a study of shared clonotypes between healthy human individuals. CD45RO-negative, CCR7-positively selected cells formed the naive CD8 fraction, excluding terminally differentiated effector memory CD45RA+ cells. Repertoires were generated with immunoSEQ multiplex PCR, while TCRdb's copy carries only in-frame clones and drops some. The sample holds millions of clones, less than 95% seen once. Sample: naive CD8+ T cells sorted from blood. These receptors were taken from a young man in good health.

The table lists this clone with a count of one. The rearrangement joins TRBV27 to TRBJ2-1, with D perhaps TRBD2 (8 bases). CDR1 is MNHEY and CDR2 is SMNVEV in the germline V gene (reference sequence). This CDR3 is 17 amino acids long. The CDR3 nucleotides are TGTTGTGTTGGGAGGATTATGGATAGCGGGACAGCGGCTGAGCAGTTCTTC. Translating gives CCVGRIMDSGTAAEQFF.

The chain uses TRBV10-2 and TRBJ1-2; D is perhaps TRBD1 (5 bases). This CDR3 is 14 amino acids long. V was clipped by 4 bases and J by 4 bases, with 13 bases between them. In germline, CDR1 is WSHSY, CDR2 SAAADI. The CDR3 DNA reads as TGCGCCAGCAGTGGACAGATGACCGCCTATGGCTACACCTTC. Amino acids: CASSGQMTAYGYTF.

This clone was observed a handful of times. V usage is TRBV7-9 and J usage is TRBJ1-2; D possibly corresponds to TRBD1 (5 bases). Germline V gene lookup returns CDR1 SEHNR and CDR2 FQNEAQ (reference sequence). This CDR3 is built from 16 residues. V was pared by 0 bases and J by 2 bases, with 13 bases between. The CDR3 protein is CASSLAGQGRNYGYTF. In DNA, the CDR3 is TGTGCCAGCAGCTTAGCGGGCCAGGGTAGGAACTATGGCTACACCTTC.

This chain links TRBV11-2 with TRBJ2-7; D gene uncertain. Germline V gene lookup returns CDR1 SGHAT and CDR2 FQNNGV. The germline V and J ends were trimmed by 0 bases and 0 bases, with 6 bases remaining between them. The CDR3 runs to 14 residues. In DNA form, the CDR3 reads TGTGCCAGCAGCTTAGAGGGCACCTCCTACGAGCAGTACTTC. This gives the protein CASSLEGTSYEQYF.

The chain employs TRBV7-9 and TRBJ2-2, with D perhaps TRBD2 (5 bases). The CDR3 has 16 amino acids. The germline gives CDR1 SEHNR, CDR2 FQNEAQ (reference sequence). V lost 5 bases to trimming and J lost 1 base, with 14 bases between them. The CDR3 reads CASSQQRERNTGELFF. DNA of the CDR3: TGTGCCAGCAGCCAACAAAGGGAGAGGAACACCGGGGAGCTGTTTTTT.

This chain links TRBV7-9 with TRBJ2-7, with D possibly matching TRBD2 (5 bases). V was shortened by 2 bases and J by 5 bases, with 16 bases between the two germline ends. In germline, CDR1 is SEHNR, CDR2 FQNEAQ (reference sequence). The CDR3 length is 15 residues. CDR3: CASSLRDGVVHEQYF. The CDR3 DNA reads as TGTGCCAGCAGCTTACGGGATGGGGTAGTCCACGAGCAGTACTTC.

The CDR3 reads CASSLSTPGGSSTDTQYF. CDR3 in DNA: TGTGCCAGCAGTTTATCGACGCCAGGGGGCTCCAGCACAGATACGCAGTATTTT. The chain has TRBV27 and TRBJ2-3, with TRBD1 identical over 8 bases. The CDR3 is made up of 18 amino acids. Germline CDR1 reads MNHEY; CDR2 reads SMNVEV (reference sequence). Losses at the gene ends were 0 bases for V and 0 bases for J; bases not matched to a gene: 8.

This CDR3 is CASSSGQGGLGGELFF. The CDR3 DNA is TGTGCCAGCAGTTCCGGACAGGGGGGGTTAGGCGGGGAGCTGTTTTTT. The V gene is TRBV27, the J gene TRBJ2-2, with 10 bases identical to TRBD1. This CDR3 has 16 amino acids. The V segment lost 4 bases and the J segment 7 bases; nucleotides outside the gene matches: 9. Germline loops: CDR1 MNHEY, CDR2 SMNVEV (reference sequence).

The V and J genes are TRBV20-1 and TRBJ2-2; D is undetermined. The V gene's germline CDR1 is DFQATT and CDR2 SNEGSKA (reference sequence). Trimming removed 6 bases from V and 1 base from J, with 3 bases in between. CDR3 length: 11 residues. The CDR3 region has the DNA TGCAGTGCCGTGAACACCGGGGAGCTGTTTTTT. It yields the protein CSAVNTGELFF.

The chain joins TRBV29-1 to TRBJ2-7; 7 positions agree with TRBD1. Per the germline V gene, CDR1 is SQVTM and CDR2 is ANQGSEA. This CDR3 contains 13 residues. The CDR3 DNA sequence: TGCAGTACTGAAGGGGACAGACCGGACGAGCAGTACTTC. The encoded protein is CSTEGDRPDEQYF.

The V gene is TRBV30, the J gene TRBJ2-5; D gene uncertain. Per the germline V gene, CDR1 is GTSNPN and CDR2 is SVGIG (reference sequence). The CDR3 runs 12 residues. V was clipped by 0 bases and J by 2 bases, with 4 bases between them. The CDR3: CAWSVVQETQYF. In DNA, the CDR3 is TGTGCCTGGAGTGTAGTTCAAGAGACCCAGTACTTC.

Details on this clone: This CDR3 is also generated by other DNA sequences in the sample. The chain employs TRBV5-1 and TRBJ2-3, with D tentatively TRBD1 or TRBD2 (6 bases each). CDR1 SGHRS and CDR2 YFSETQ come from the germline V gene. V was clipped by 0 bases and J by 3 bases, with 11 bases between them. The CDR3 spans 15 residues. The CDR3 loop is CASSLVGGGTDTQYF. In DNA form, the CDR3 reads TGCGCCAGCAGCTTGGTCGGAGGGGGGACAGATACGCAGTATTTT.

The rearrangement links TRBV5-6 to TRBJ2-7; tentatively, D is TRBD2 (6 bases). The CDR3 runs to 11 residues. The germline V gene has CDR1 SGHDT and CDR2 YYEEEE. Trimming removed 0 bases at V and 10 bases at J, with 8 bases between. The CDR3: CASSLGGDQYF. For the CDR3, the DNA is TGTGCCAGCAGCTTGGGCGGGGACCAGTACTTC.

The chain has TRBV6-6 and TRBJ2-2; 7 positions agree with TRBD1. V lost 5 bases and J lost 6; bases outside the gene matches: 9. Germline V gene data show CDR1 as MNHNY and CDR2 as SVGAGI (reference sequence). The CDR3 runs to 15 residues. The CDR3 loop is CASSAGTAVAGELFF. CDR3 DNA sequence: TGTGCCAGCAGTGCCGGGACAGCTGTTGCCGGGGAGCTGTTTTTT.

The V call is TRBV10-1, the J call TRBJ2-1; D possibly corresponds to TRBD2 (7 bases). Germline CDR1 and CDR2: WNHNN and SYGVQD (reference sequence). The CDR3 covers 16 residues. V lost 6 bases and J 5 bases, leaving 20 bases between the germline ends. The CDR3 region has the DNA TGCGCCAGCAGCGCCGGGGGGCTAGCGTTCCACAATGAGCAGTTCTTC. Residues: CASSAGGLAFHNEQFF.

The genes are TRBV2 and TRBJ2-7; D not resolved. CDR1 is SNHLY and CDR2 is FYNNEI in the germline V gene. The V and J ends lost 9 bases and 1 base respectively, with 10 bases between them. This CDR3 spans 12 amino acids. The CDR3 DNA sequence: TGTGCCAGTTTCGGCAGTTCCTACGAGCAGTACTTC. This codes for CASFGSSYEQYF.

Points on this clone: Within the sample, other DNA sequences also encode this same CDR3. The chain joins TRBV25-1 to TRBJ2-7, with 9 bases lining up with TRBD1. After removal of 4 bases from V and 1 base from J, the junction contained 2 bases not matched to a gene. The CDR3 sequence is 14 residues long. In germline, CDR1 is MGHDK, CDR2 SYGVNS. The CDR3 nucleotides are TGTGCCAGCAGTGCCGGGACAGGGTCCTACGAGCAGTACTTC. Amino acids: CASSAGTGSYEQYF.

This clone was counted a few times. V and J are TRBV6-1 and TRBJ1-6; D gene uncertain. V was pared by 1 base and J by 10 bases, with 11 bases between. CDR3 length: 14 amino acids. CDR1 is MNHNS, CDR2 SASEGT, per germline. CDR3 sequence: CASSEVGAGSPLHF. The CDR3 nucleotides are TGTGCCAGCAGTGAAGTTGGCGCGGGATCACCCCTCCACTTT.

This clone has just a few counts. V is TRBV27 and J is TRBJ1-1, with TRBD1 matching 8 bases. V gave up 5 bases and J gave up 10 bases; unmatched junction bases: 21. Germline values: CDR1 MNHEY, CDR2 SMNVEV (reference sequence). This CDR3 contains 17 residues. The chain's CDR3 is CASSPGRTGTGWGGAFF. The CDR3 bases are TGTGCCAGCAGTCCCGGCCGCACTGGGACAGGATGGGGGGGAGCTTTCTTT.

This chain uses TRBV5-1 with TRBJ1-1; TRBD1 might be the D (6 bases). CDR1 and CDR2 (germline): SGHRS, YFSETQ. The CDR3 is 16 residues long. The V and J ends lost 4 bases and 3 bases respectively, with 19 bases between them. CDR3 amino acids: CASSPPLQGADTEAFF. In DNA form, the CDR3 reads TGCGCCAGCAGCCCACCTCTACAGGGAGCGGACACTGAAGCTTTCTTT.

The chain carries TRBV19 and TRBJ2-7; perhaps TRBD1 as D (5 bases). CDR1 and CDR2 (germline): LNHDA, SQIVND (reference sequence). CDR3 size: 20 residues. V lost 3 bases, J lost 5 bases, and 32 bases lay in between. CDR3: CASSIRSRYEKQEGVDEQYF. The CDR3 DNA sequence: TGTGCCAGTAGTATCCGCTCAAGGTATGAGAAACAGGAAGGTGTTGACGAGCAGTACTTC.

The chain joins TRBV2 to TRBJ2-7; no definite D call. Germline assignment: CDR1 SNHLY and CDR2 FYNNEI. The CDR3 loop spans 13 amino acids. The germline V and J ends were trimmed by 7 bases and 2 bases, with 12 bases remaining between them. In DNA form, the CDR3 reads TGTGCCAGCATTGGTATTATAACCTACGAGCAGTACTTC. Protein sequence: CASIGIITYEQYF. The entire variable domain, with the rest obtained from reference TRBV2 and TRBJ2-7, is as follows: EPEVTQTPSHQVTQMGQEVILRCVPISNHLYFYWYRQILGQKVEFLVSFYNNEISEKSEIFDDQFSVERPDGSNFTLKIRSTKLEDSAMYFCASIGIITYEQYFGPGTRLTVT.

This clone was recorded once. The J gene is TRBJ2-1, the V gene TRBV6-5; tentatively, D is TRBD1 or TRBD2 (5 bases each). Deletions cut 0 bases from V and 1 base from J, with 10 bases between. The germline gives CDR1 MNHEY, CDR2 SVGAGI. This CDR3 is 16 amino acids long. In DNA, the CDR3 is TGTGCCAGCAGTTACTCGCTAGGGGAGTCCTACAATGAGCAGTTCTTC. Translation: CASSYSLGESYNEQFF.

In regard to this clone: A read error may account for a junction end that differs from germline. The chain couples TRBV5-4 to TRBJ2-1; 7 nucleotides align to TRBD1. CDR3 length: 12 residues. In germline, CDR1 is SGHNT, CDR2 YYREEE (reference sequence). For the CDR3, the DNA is TGTGCCAGCACCCCGGGTGGGACAGAGCAGGTCTTC. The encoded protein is CASTPGGTEQVF.

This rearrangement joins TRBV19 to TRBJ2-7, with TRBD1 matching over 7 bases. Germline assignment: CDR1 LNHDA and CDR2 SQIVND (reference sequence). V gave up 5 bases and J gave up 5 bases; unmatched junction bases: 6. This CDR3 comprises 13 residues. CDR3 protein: CASSPQGMHEQYF. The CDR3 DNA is TGTGCCAGTAGTCCACAGGGGATGCACGAGCAGTACTTC.